Listed here is a single T cell receptor beta chain. The table lists this clone with a count of one. Its antigen is currently not known. No clone much larger than this one lies a single base away; base qualities are absent. This sample is part of a study of Ad26.COV2.S vaccination and SARS-CoV-2 variants (dated by TCRdb to about 2021). Background for the entire study: Donors in the vaccine arm were drawn from COV1001, a phase I-IIa trial of Ad26.COV2.S in healthy adults that was multicentre, randomized, double-blind and placebo-controlled. Ad26.COV2.S was given intramuscularly at 5x10^10 or 1x10^11 viral particles, as a single shot or as two shots 56 days apart. TCRbeta repertoire sequencing was used to assess the specificity and breadth of SARS-CoV-2-reactive T cell receptors after Ad26.COV2.S vaccination. The TCR-sequenced set comprised around 30 samples: some 20 Ad26.COV2.S vaccine recipients, 5 placebo recipients and 8 SARS-CoV-2 convalescent individuals. Participants in the trial were split at random into five groups of five each, receiving low-dose or high-dose Ad26.COV2.S once or twice, or else placebo on both occasions. Investigators remained blinded to trial group allocation during experiments and outcome assessment. What the study reported, not specific to this receptor: The authors noted that total T cell responses may have been underestimated by the TCR breadth and depth analyses. Higher spike-specific TCR breadth was observed in Ad26.COV2.S recipients than in placebo recipients (P = 0.0014). Vaccine and placebo recipients had similar non-spike TCR breadth, a finding consistent with the vaccine containing only spike. The study was not powered to compare responses between vaccine doses or regimens. After vaccination, spike-specific CD8+ and CD4+ T cell responses were reported to show substantial breadth.

The immunoSEQ Assay was the method used to sequence TCRbeta CDR3 regions. After extraction, genomic DNA underwent amplification by bias-controlled multiplex PCR, followed by high-throughput sequencing. Per the source publication's procedure: Collapsing and filtering of sequences were performed to quantify the absolute abundance of each unique TCRbeta CDR3 region. Usable DNA was measured by amplifying reference genes present in all nucleated cells, and TCRbeta template counts were normalized to that usable DNA to estimate T cell fraction. Repertoire TCRs were annotated as SARS-CoV-2-specific when V gene, CDR3 amino acid sequence and J gene were exactly matched to a known reactive TCR set. The reference SARS-CoV-2 TCR set came from MIRA and was filtered for enrichment in COVID-19-positive ImmuneCODE repertoires, removing public or cross-reactive TCRs. Using the MIRA antigens, annotated TCRs were further analysed by specific ORF or by position within an ORF. Breadth was defined as annotated unique rearrangements over total unique productive rearrangements; depth was the summed frequency of those rearrangements. Two-sided Wilcoxon rank-sum tests were used to compare TCR breadth between groups. TCRdb carries this immuneACCESS record with in-frame sequences only. Its versions omit some clonotypes, under half of them owing to an unresolved V gene in the studies checked, with the rest unexplained. V and J calls and clone size are as listed in that table; D and trimming were resolved from the DNA. Present in this sample are around 250,000 clones, around 88% of which were seen just once. Clones ranked in the top ten supply about 2.7% of the sample.

In light of the paper, this sample's treatment or condition label describes: roughly 18 received Ad26.COV2.S at low or high dose, single or two shots; roughly five received placebo; per-sample allocation not given. For vaccine and placebo recipients, the sequenced repertoires came from samples collected on day 63 after the first injection. Cohort 1b enrolled about two dozen adults aged 18-55 years at a single site in Boston, USA, between 29 July and 7 August 2020. Ad26.COV2.S consisted of a replication-incompetent adenovirus type 26 vector by which a prefusion-stabilized SARS-CoV-2 spike protein from the original Wuhan strain was expressed. The input for sequencing was peripheral blood, taken in a trial of Ad26.COV2.S vaccine versus placebo. This receptor was identified in a person between 18 and 65 years old who received the Ad26.COV2.S COVID-19 vaccine or a placebo.

The DNA sequence follows: TGTGCCAGCAGCTGGGGAGGGAACACTGAAGCTTTCTTT. The resulting protein is CASSWGGNTEAFF. This chain joins TRBV27 to TRBJ1-1; the D segment cannot be called with confidence. Looking up the germline V gene (reference sequence) yields CDR1 MNHEY and CDR2 SMNVEV. From cysteine to phenylalanine, the CDR3 is 13 amino acids long. Of the read, only the CDR3 DNA is kept; its 39 bases are in frame from base 1. The junction carries 9 bases between V and J, which are trimmed by 6 bases and 1 base respectively.